What follows are 17 T cell receptor beta chains derived from one specimen sequenced in a study of CD8 T cells in Susac syndrome (dated by TCRdb to about 2019). Library method: the immunoSEQ multiplex PCR assay. RNA was extracted using the RNeasy kit, and roughly 0.5 to 1 ug of the RNA was reverse transcribed with random hexamers. TCRdb took the public reads, trimmed them with fastp at Q25, ran MiXCR for clone calling and kept in-frame beta chains. Each record represents a unique CDR3 protein, reported with the most common genes and DNA among its rows. For this sample the table gives hundreds of thousands of distinct CDR3 sequences, of which about 88% were detected only once. Approximately 0.18% of the sample goes to the ten largest clones. Sequenced input: CD8+ T cells from PBMCs. These receptors all stem from a human donor with multiple sclerosis.

This chain joins TRBV29-1 and TRBJ2-7; D is perhaps TRBD1 or TRBD2 (5 bases each). This CDR3 is built from 13 residues. CDR1 SQVTM and CDR2 ANQGSEA come from the germline V gene. Trimming pared 4 bases from V and 4 bases from J, leaving 14 bases between. In DNA, the CDR3 is TGCAGCGTTGCGTTAGGGGAGAATTACGAGCAGTACTTC. Translation: CSVALGENYEQYF.

The chain recombines TRBV5-6 with TRBJ1-5, with a possible D match to TRBD1 (5 bases). The CDR3 has 13 residues. Per germline, CDR1 SGHDT and CDR2 YYEEEE. V dropped 4 bases and J dropped 6 bases, with 11 bases sitting between them. DNA of the CDR3: TGTGCCAGCAGCGTCGGGGACTTTCAGCCCCAGCATTTT. It is translated as CASSVGDFQPQHF.

The CDR3 DNA reads TGTGCCAGCAGCTTGTGGTACAGCACCTCGACTGAAGCTTTCTTT. Translation: CASSLWYSTSTEAFF. V is TRBV5-6 and J is TRBJ1-1; the D is unclear. V was trimmed by 1 base and J by 5 bases, leaving 15 bases between them. The CDR3 is 15 residues long. Looked up from germline, CDR1 is SGHDT and CDR2 is YYEEEE.

The V and J genes are TRBV29-1 and TRBJ2-1; 8 nucleotides agree with TRBD2. V dropped 1 base and J dropped 4; count of bases not matched to a gene: 6. This CDR3 spans 15 amino acids. Germline V gene sequence: CDR1 SQVTM, CDR2 ANQGSEA. CDR3 residues: CSVEGERERYNEQFF. The CDR3 DNA reads TGCAGCGTTGAAGGGGAGCGGGAGAGGTACAATGAGCAGTTCTTC.

This chain links TRBV29-1 with TRBJ2-1; the D is unclear. This CDR3 has 13 amino acids. V was pared by 0 bases and J by 5 bases, with 8 bases between. Germline loops: CDR1 SQVTM, CDR2 ANQGSEA. The CDR3 spells CSVEDPLNNEQFF. The CDR3 coding sequence is TGCAGCGTTGAAGACCCTTTGAACAATGAGCAGTTCTTC.

As for this clonotype: Its ends do not fully match the called genes, so a read error is possible. The rearrangement uses TRBV10-2 and TRBJ2-7; either TRBD1 or TRBD2 may fit D (5 bases each). The germline CDR1 and CDR2 sequences are WSHSY and SAAADI. The CDR3 spans 14 residues. The CDR3 loop is CASSKSYRWDARQF. The CDR3, as DNA: TGCGCCAGCAGTAAGTCGTATCGTTGGGACGCACGGCAGTTC.

The V call is TRBV2, the J call TRBJ1-1, with D perhaps TRBD1 (6 bases). CDR3 length equals 14 residues. Germline CDR1 and CDR2: SNHLY and FYNNEI. The ends were cut back, 6 bases at V and 5 bases at J, with 16 bases in the middle. CDR3 region: CASSLELGGTEAFF. The CDR3 nucleotides read TGTGCCAGCAGCCTGGAGCTAGGGGGGACTGAAGCTTTCTTT.

J is TRBJ2-5 and V is TRBV5-5, with 10 positions matching TRBD2. V shed 5 bases and J 5 bases; nucleotides not matched to a gene: 12. The germline gives CDR1 SGHKS, CDR2 YYEKEE (reference sequence). This CDR3 is 16 amino acids long. The CDR3 DNA sequence: TGTGCCAGCAGTGATTACCCTAGCGGGAGTAGGGAGACCCAGTACTTC. It encodes CASSDYPSGSRETQYF.

This sequence joins TRBV5-1 and TRBJ2-7; D is undetermined. CDR1 and CDR2 (germline): SGHRS, YFSETQ. The CDR3 spans 15 residues. Trimming pared 0 bases from V and 3 bases from J, leaving 13 bases between. This CDR3 is CASSLERSYYYEQYF. CDR3 bases: TGCGCCAGCAGCTTGGAGAGGTCCTACTACTACGAGCAGTACTTC.

The chain uses TRBV27 and TRBJ2-1, with D unclear. This CDR3 has 12 residues. Germline V gene lookup returns CDR1 MNHEY and CDR2 SMNVEV (reference sequence). Between the trimmed V and J ends, which lost 0 bases and 8 bases, there was a span of 5 bases. The CDR3 here is CASSLSGHEQFF. The CDR3 DNA reads TGTGCCAGCAGTTTATCGGGCCATGAGCAGTTCTTC.

The chain couples TRBV4-2 to TRBJ1-4, with 10 bases that match TRBD1. In germline, CDR1 is LGHNA, CDR2 YNFKEQ. The CDR3 covers 15 residues. After removal of 4 bases from V and 8 bases from J, the junction contained 7 bases not matched to a gene. The CDR3 is CASSPRDRGGEKLFF. CDR3 bases: TGTGCCAGCAGCCCGAGGGACAGGGGAGGGGAAAAACTGTTTTTT.

J is TRBJ2-7 and V is TRBV5-6; D gene ambiguous. Trimming removed 0 bases at V and 7 bases at J, with 8 bases between. Germline CDR1 and CDR2: SGHDT and YYEEEE. There are 12 residues in the CDR3. The CDR3, as DNA: TGTGCCAGCAGCTTGGTGGGCAGGGAGCAGTACTTC. Amino acid sequence: CASSLVGREQYF.

About this clonotype itself: The limits of the CDR3 on the DNA are not certain, so only TCRdb's listed CDR3 is given. V gene TRBV14 combines with J gene TRBJ2-2. Germline assignment: CDR1 SGHDN and CDR2 FVKESK. A total of 18 residues make up the CDR3, ends included. CDR3 sequence reads: CASSQDPGTLGTSGELFF.

This chain connects TRBV15 to TRBJ2-2; 8 bases fit TRBD2. There are 15 residues in the CDR3. The J segment lost 7 bases and the V segment lost 6 bases, leaving 10 bases of the junction unmatched. Germline-derived CDR1 and CDR2 are LNHNV and YYDKDF (reference sequence). DNA for the CDR3: TGTGCCACCAGTCCTTATGCCGGGGGGGACGGGGAGCTGTTTTTT. It translates to CATSPYAGGDGELFF.

The rearrangement joins TRBV12-3 or TRBV12-4 to TRBJ2-1; 7 nucleotides agree with TRBD1. The CDR3 is made up of 15 amino acids. Trimming took 5 bases from V and 5 from J; bases not matched to a gene: 9. The CDR3 protein is CASSLDREGDNEQFF. The CDR3 DNA is TGTGCCAGCAGTCTCGACAGGGAAGGGGACAATGAGCAGTTCTTC.

V usage is TRBV27 and J usage is TRBJ1-4; no definite D call. Looked up from germline, CDR1 is MNHEY and CDR2 is SMNVEV (reference sequence). Trimming cost V 2 bases and J 6 bases, with 10 bases left between them. This CDR3 region has 14 residues. The CDR3 DNA follows: TGTGCCAGCAGTTTACACAGTCGGCATGAAAAACTGTTTTTT. As protein: CASSLHSRHEKLFF.

This clonotype showed up just once. The chain links TRBV20-1 to TRBJ2-5; D unresolved. This CDR3 spans 13 amino acids. The germline gives CDR1 DFQATT, CDR2 SNEGSKA (reference sequence). With 1 base removed from V and 3 bases from J, the gap between germline ends came to 9 bases. The CDR3 loop is CSARVEWEETQYF. DNA for the CDR3: TGCAGTGCTAGAGTTGAGTGGGAAGAGACCCAGTACTTC.